One sample yielded the 14 T cell receptor beta chains listed below, sequenced in a study of PD-L1 blockade in urothelial cancer (dated by TCRdb to the late 2010s). The library relied on the immunoSEQ multiplex PCR assay. Imported from immuneACCESS, the table was reduced by TCRdb to in-frame sequences with V and J called. These copies leave out some clones; in studies compared against another copy, an unresolved V gene accounts for under half, and the cause of the remainder is not known. The sample contains 46,000 or so clones, around nine tenths of them found a single time. Clones ranked in the top ten supply roughly 8.2% of the sample. The sample here was PBMCs, taken around atezolizumab (anti-PD-L1) treatment. The source of these receptors is a man in his 60s with urothelial cancer.

V usage is TRBV13 and J usage is TRBJ2-1; weak D call: TRBD1 (5 bases). Germline lookup yields CDR1 PRHDT and CDR2 FYEKMQ (reference sequence). The CDR3 is 15 amino acids. V lost 0 bases and J lost 12, with 18 bases in between. The CDR3 DNA is TGTGCCAGCAGCTTAGGGGCAGGGTCTCTCTCGTGGCAGTTCTTC. This translates into CASSLGAGSLSWQFF.

V is TRBV10-3 and J is TRBJ2-1; TRBD2 aligns across 9 bases. Germline lookup yields CDR1 ENHRY and CDR2 SYGVKD. V lost 0 bases and J lost 4; bases outside the gene matches: 7. The CDR3 runs 17 residues. The CDR3 protein is CAISESNAGGRYNEQFF. CDR3 sequence (DNA): TGTGCCATCAGTGAGTCGAACGCGGGGGGGAGATACAATGAGCAGTTCTTC.

CDR3 sequence (DNA): TGTGCCAGCAGTTCGTACAGGGGGCGAACTGGAAACACCATATATTTT. Its protein product is CASSSYRGRTGNTIYF. The V and J genes are TRBV2 and TRBJ1-3; 9 bases align to TRBD1. The germline CDR1 and CDR2 sequences are SNHLY and FYNNEI. CDR3 size: 16 residues. V lost 5 bases, J lost 2 bases, and 7 bases stayed unmatched.

CDR3 coding DNA: TGTGCCAGCTCACAGGGACTAGCAACAGATACGCAGTATTTT. This encodes CASSQGLATDTQYF. This rearrangement joins TRBV18 to TRBJ2-3, with 9 nucleotides matching TRBD2. V lost 4 bases, J lost 3 bases, and 2 bases stayed unmatched. Germline CDR1 is KGHSH and CDR2 is LQKENI. The CDR3 length is 14 residues.

This clone was recorded a few times. The chain combines TRBV1 with TRBJ2-3; the table's D gene call, TRBD2, was not cross checked with the DNA. TRBV1 corresponds to a pseudogene. The CDR3 covers 17 residues. CDR3 amino acids: CTSSQELAGGLSDTQYF. DNA of the CDR3: TGCACCAGCAGCCAAGAGTTAGCGGGGGGGCTAAGTGATACGCAGTATTTT.

V and J are TRBV11-3 and TRBJ1-2; possible D gene TRBD1, 5 bases. The CDR3 extends over 15 amino acids. Trimming cost V 5 bases and J 4 bases, with 17 bases left between them. Germline values: CDR1 SGHNT, CDR2 YENEEA. CDR3 nucleotide sequence: TGTGCCAGCAGCCCCGAATTAGACAGCTTCTATGGCTACACCTTC. Amino acid sequence: CASSPELDSFYGYTF. The full variable domain, in which reference TRBV11-3 and TRBJ1-2 provide the parts outside the CDR3, is EAGVVQSPRYKIIEKKQPVAFWCNPISGHNTLYWYLQNLGQGPELLIRYENEEAVDDSQLPKDRFSAERLKGVDSTLKIQPAELGDSAVYLCASSPELDSFYGYTFGSGTRLTVV.

The chain has TRBV6-1 and TRBJ1-2; D may be TRBD1 (5 bases). CDR3 length: 12 residues. Per germline, CDR1 MNHNS and CDR2 SASEGT. Deletions cut 2 bases from V and 8 bases from J, with 9 bases between. The CDR3 here is CASSESTAGYTF. DNA of the CDR3: TGTGCCAGCAGTGAATCGACAGCCGGCTACACCTTC.

This clone was detected once. The V and J genes are TRBV28 and TRBJ2-7; D perhaps matches TRBD1 (5 bases). The germline V gene encodes CDR1 MDHEN and CDR2 SYDVKM. CDR3 length: 14 residues. Trimming cost V 7 bases and J 7 bases, with 20 bases left between them. CDR3 residues: CASTPQGNAWEQYF. CDR3 in DNA: TGTGCCAGCACCCCTCAGGGTAATGCATGGGAGCAGTACTTC.

This clone was detected only once. The chain couples TRBV9 to TRBJ1-6; TRBD1 matches at 8 bases. Germline CDR1 SGDLS, CDR2 YYNGEE. The V and J ends lost 1 base and 7 bases, in that order; junction bases with no gene match: 7. The CDR3 extends over 16 amino acids. The CDR3 here is CASSVSGQAKNSPLHF. Here the CDR3 DNA reads TGTGCCAGCAGCGTATCGGGACAGGCGAAAAATTCACCCCTCCACTTT. The complete variable domain, with remaining parts taken from reference TRBV9 and TRBJ1-6, reads DSGVTQTPKHLITATGQRVTLRCSPRSGDLSVYWYQQSLDQGLQFLIQYYNGEERAKGNILERFSAQQFPDLHSELNLSSLELGDSALYFCASSVSGQAKNSPLHFGNGTRLTVT.

This clone has a handful of counts. The chain carries TRBV7-6 and TRBJ2-1, with D unresolved. The V end was cut by 5 bases, the J end by 7 bases, with 15 bases between. This CDR3 contains 14 residues. Germline CDR1 reads SGHVS; CDR2 reads FNYEAQ. The CDR3 DNA follows: TGTGCCAGCAGCCCTCGGAGTGCACGGAATGAGCAGTTCTTC. This gives the protein CASSPRSARNEQFF.

The V call is TRBV5-4, the J call TRBJ2-7, with 12 bases matching TRBD2. The CDR3 loop spans 15 amino acids. The V and J ends lost 4 bases and 2 bases, in that order; junction bases with no gene match: 4. CDR1 and CDR2 from the germline V gene are SGHNT and YYREEE (reference sequence). Here the CDR3 DNA reads TGTGCCAGCAGCCTACTAGCGGGGGGAGCCTACGAGCAGTACTTC. Its protein product is CASSLLAGGAYEQYF.

This clone was detected a few times. The chain combines TRBV29-1 with TRBJ1-5, with 11 bases lining up with TRBD1. Germline V gene data show CDR1 as SQVTM and CDR2 as ANQGSEA. The CDR3 has 13 residues. V gave up 6 bases and J gave up 7 bases; unmatched junction bases: 5. Here the CDR3 reads CSVRTGGGQPQHF. DNA of the CDR3: TGCAGCGTACGGACAGGGGGCGGGCAGCCCCAGCATTTT.

The rearrangement links TRBV30 to TRBJ2-5; 9 bases agree with TRBD2. The germline V gene has CDR1 GTSNPN and CDR2 SVGIG (reference sequence). This CDR3 has 16 amino acids. V lost 0 bases to trimming and J lost 5 bases; unmatched junction nucleotides: 10. The CDR3 here is CAWSVRGGNFRETQYF. The CDR3 region has the DNA TGTGCCTGGAGTGTGCGGGGGGGGAATTTTCGGGAGACCCAGTACTTC.

The chain joins TRBV27 to TRBJ1-5; 8 nucleotides match TRBD1. The V and J ends lost 4 bases and 3 bases, in that order; junction bases with no gene match: 8. The germline CDR1 and CDR2 sequences are MNHEY and SMNVEV (reference sequence). There are 16 residues in the CDR3. CDR3 sequence: CASSSLTGANNQPQHF. CDR3 DNA sequence: TGTGCCAGCAGTTCCCTGACAGGGGCCAACAATCAGCCCCAGCATTTT.